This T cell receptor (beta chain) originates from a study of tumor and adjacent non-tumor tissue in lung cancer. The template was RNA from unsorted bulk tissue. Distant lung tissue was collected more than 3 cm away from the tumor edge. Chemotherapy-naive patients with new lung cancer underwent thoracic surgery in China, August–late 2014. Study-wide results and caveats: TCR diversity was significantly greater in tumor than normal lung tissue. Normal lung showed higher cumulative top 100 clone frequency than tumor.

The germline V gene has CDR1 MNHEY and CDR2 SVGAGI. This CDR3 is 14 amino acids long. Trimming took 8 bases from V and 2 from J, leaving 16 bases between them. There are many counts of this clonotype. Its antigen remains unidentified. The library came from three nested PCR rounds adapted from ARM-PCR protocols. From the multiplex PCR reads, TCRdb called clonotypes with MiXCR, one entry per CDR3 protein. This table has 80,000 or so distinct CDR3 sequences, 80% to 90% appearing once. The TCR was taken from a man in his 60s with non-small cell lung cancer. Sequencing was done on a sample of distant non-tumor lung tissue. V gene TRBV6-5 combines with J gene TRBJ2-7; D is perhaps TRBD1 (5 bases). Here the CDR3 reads CASRRARATYEQYF. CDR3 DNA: TGTGCCAGCCGCAGGGCCAGGGCAACCTACGAGCAGTACTTC.